A selection of T cell receptor beta chains follows, all from one sample in a study of graft-versus-host responses after intestinal transplantation. Antigen specificity for these receptors is unknown. Assay: immunoSEQ multiplex PCR; the TCRdb copy retains only in-frame clones and omits some. The data contain around 110,000 clones, 75% to 95% of them singletons. The source material was unstimulated CD4+ T cells sorted from spleen or lymph node cells, sampled before intestinal transplant. These receptors all come from a human donor who received an intestinal transplant. CDR3s include the opening cysteine and the closing phenylalanine or tryptophan. D genes are given only for firm matches. Rows give clone size only sometimes, using once, few, many, or a class for an expanded clone.

cdr3_nt cdr3_aa v_call clone_size j_call d_call
TGTGCCAGCAGCGTATCAGGGGATTCACCCCTCCACTTT CASSVSGDSPLHF TRBV9 NA TRBJ1-6 NA
TGTGCCAGCAGGGGGGACAGCACTGAAGCTTTCTTT CASRGDSTEAFF TRBV6-6 NA TRBJ1-1 TRBD1
TGTGCCAGCAGCCAAGACAGGAACATTCAGTACTTC CASSQDRNIQYF TRBV4-2 NA TRBJ2-4 NA
TGTGCCATCAGTGAGTCGGGACTAGCGGGGAGCTCCTACGAGCAGTACTTC CAISESGLAGSSYEQYF TRBV10-3 NA TRBJ2-7 TRBD2
TGTGCCAGCAGTGCCCATGACAGGGAGCAGTACTTC CASSAHDREQYF TRBV6-1 NA TRBJ2-7 NA
TGTGCCAGCAGCGTAGGGCTAGCGGGAGCTGGCAATGAGCAGTTCTTC CASSVGLAGAGNEQFF TRBV9 NA TRBJ2-1 TRBD2
TGTGCCAGCAGTTCGGACAGGGCTCTTATGAACACTGAAGCTTTCTTT CASSSDRALMNTEAFF TRBV19 NA TRBJ1-1 TRBD1
TGTGCCACCAGCGTGGAGGGGATTCGCACAGATACGCAGTATTTT CATSVEGIRTDTQYF TRBV15 NA TRBJ2-3 NA
TGCGCCAGCAGCTTGGGGGAATTTGGGGGCGGCTACACCTTC CASSLGEFGGGYTF TRBV5-1 NA TRBJ1-2 NA
TGTGCCACCTACAGGGGGCCCAACACCGGGGAGCTGTTTTTT CATYRGPNTGELFF TRBV10-3 NA TRBJ2-2 TRBD1
TGCGCCAGCAGCCCCCACCTGAGTAGCTCCTACAATGAGCAGTTCTTC CASSPHLSSSYNEQFF TRBV4-3 NA TRBJ2-1 NA
TGTGCCCGCTACCGGGTGGCCAATGGCTACACCTTC CARYRVANGYTF TRBV30 few TRBJ1-2 NA
TGTGCCAGCAGGACAGGGATTGGGTGGGACGAGCAGTACTTC CASRTGIGWDEQYF TRBV5-6 few TRBJ2-7 TRBD1
TGTGCCAGCAGCCCCCGGCCGGGAGGCTATGGCTACACCTTC CASSPRPGGYGYTF TRBV16 NA TRBJ1-2 NA
TGCGCCAGCAGCTACAGGGGGCAAGAGACCCAGTACTTC CASSYRGQETQYF TRBV5-1 NA TRBJ2-5 TRBD1
TGCGCCAGCAGCTTGGGACAGGGCTCCTACGAGCAGTACTTC CASSLGQGSYEQYF TRBV5-1 NA TRBJ2-7 TRBD1
TGTGCCAGTAGGGACAGGGCCCTTAACTATGGCTACACCTTC CASRDRALNYGYTF TRBV19 NA TRBJ1-2 TRBD1